This T cell receptor beta chain was found in a study of identical twins. One entry per CDR3 protein results from TCRdb running MiXCR on the 5' RACE reads. Of approximately 530,000 distinct CDR3 sequences listed, approximately 20% are singletons. The CDR3 contains 15 residues. The V segment lost 1 base and the J segment 9 bases; nucleotides outside the gene matches: 6. The germline CDR1 and CDR2 sequences are SGHTA and FQGNSA. The sample also formed part of further work on yellow fever vaccine responses in identical twins.

The sequenced sample was CD4+ T cells sorted from blood. This TCR derives from a woman aged 18-29 years in good health. The V call is TRBV7-2, the J call TRBJ2-1; 10 nucleotides line up with TRBD1. The CDR3 DNA sequence: TGTGCCAGCAGCTTAGTTCAGGGACAGGGGATTGAGCAGTTCTTC. This codes for CASSLVQGQGIEQFF.